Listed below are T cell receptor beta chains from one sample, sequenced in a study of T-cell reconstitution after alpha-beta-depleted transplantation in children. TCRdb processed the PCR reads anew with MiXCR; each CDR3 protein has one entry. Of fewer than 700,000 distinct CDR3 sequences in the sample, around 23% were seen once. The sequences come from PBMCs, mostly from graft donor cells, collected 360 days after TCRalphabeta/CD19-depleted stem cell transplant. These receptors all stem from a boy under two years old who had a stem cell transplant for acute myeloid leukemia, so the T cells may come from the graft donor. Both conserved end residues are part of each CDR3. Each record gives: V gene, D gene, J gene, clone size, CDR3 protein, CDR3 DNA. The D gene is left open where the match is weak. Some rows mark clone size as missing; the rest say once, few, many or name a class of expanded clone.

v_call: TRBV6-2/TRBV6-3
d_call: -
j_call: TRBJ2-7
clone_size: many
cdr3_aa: CASSYRYTDYEQYF
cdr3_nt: TGTGCCAGCAGTTATAGGTACACAGACTACGAGCAGTACTTC

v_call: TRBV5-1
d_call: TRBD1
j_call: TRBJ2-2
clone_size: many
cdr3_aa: CASTTGRNTGELFF
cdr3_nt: TGCGCCAGTACGACAGGGCGGAACACCGGGGAGCTGTTTTTT

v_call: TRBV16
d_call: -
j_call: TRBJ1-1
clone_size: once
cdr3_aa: CASSQYRERGDAFF
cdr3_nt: TGTGCCAGCAGCCAATACAGGGAAAGAGGGGACGCTTTCTTT

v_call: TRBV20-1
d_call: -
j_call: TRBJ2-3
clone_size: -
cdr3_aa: CSARGYDREDTDTQYF
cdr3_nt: TGCAGTGCTAGAGGTTACGACAGGGAGGACACAGATACGCAGTATTTT

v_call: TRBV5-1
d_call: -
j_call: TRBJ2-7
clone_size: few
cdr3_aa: CASSLAPMGDEQYF
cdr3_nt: TGCGCCAGCAGCTTGGCCCCCATGGGCGACGAGCAGTACTTC

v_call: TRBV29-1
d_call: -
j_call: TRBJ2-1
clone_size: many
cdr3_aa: CSGGSSYNEQFF
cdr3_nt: TGCAGTGGGGGAAGCTCCTACAATGAGCAGTTCTTC

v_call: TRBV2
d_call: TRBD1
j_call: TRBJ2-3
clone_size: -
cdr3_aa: CARGQGAEDTQYF
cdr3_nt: TGTGCCAGGGGACAGGGGGCAGAAGATACGCAGTATTTT

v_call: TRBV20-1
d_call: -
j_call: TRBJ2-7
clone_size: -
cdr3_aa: CSASRTPYEQYF
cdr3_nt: TGCAGTGCCTCCCGGACCCCCTACGAGCAGTACTTC

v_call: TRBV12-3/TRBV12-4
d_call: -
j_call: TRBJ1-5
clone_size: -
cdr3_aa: CASSPRQAVLGQPQHF
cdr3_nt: TGTGCCAGCAGTCCCCGACAGGCCGTTTTAGGGCAGCCCCAGCATTTT

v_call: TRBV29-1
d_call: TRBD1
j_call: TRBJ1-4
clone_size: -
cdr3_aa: CSVYPGQGAEKLFF
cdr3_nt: TGCAGCGTCTACCCGGGACAGGGGGCAGAAAAACTGTTTTTT

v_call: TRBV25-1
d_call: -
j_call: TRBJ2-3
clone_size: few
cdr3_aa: CASSSERALKYTDTQYF
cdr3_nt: TGTGCCAGCAGTAGCGAAAGGGCGTTAAAGTACACAGATACGCAGTATTTT

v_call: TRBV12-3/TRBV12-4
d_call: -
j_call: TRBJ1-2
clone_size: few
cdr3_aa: CASSAGEIIYGYTF
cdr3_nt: TGTGCCAGCAGTGCCGGTGAAATAATCTATGGCTACACCTTC

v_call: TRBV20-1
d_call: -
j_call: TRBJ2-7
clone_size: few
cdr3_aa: CSAAGFSYEQYF
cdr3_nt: TGCAGTGCCGCAGGGTTCTCCTACGAGCAGTACTTC

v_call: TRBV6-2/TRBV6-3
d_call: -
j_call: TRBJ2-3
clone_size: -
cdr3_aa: CASSGDFHTQYF
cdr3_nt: TGTGCCAGCAGTGGGGACTTCCATACGCAGTATTTT

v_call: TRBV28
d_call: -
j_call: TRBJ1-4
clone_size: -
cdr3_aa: CASSYPPTGNYEKLFF
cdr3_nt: TGTGCCAGCAGTTACCCTCCGACAGGAAACTACGAAAAACTGTTTTTT

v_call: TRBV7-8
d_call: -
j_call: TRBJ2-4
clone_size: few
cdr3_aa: CASSFYGDLAKNIQYF
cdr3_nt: TGTGCCAGCAGCTTCTACGGAGACCTAGCCAAAAACATTCAGTACTTC

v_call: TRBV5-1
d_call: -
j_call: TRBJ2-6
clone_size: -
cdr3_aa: CASSLPGVSSGANVLTF
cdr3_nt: TGCGCCAGCAGCTTGCCAGGGGTGAGCTCTGGGGCCAACGTCCTGACTTTC

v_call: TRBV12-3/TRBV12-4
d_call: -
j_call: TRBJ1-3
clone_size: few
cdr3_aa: CATGPTVWERGNTIYF
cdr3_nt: TGTGCCACCGGCCCCACAGTATGGGAACGGGGAAACACCATATATTTT

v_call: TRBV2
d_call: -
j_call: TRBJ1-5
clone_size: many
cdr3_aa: CASSPVGTINQPQHF
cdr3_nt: TGTGCCAGCAGTCCTGTTGGGACGATAAATCAGCCCCAGCATTTT

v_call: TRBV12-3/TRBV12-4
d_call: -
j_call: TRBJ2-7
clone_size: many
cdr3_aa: CASSFGGTQWYEQYF
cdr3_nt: TGTGCCAGCAGTTTTGGGGGAACCCAGTGGTACGAGCAGTACTTC

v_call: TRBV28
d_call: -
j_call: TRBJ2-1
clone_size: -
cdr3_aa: CASTSSGVLKSYYNEQFF
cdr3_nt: TGTGCCAGCACTTCCTCAGGGGTCCTAAAATCTTACTACAATGAGCAGTTCTTC

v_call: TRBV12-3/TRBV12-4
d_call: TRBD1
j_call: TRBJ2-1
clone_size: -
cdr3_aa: CASSLVDRVNEQFF
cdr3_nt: TGTGCCAGCAGTTTAGTGGACAGGGTCAATGAGCAGTTCTTC

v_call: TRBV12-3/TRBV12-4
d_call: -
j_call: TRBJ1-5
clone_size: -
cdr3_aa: CASTGGRGQPQHF
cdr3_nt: TGTGCCAGCACGGGTGGGAGGGGGCAGCCCCAGCATTTT

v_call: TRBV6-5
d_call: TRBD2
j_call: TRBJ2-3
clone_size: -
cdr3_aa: CASSSGLAGGNADTQYF
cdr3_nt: TGTGCCAGCAGTTCCGGACTAGCGGGGGGTAATGCAGATACGCAGTATTTT

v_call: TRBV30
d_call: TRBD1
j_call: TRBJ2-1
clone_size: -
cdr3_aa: CAWSVETGDNEQFF
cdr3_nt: TGTGCCTGGAGTGTTGAGACAGGGGACAATGAGCAGTTCTTC

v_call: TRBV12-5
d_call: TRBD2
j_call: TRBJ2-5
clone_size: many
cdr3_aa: CASGLGLAGGQETQYF
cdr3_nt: TGTGCTAGTGGTCTTGGACTAGCGGGGGGACAAGAGACCCAGTACTTC

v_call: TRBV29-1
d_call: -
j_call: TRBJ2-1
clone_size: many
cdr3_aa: CSGTWGAYEQFF
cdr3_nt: TGCAGCGGGACTTGGGGGGCTTATGAGCAGTTCTTC

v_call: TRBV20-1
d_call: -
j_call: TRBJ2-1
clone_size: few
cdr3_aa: CSAARKPFNEQFF
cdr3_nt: TGCAGTGCTGCCCGGAAGCCCTTCAATGAGCAGTTCTTC

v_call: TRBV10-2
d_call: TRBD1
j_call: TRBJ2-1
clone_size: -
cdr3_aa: CASVGQTGETYNEQFF
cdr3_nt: TGCGCCAGCGTAGGTCAGACAGGGGAAACCTACAATGAGCAGTTCTTC

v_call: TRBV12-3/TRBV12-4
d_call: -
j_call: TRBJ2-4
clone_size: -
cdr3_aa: CASSFQYF
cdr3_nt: TGTGCCAGCAGTTTCCAGTACTTC

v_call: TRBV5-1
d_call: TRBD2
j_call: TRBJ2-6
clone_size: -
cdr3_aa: CASSLSGGSGANVLTF
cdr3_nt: TGCGCCAGCAGCTTGTCGGGGGGCTCTGGGGCCAACGTCCTGACTTTC

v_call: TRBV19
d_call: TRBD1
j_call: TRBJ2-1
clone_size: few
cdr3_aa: CASSTVQSGTVDNEQFF
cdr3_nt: TGTGCCAGTAGTACAGTTCAGTCCGGGACAGTCGACAATGAGCAGTTCTTC

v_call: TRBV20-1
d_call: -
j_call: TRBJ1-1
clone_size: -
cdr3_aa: CSARETSGTEAFF
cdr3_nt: TGCAGTGCTAGGGAAACGAGTGGTACTGAAGCTTTCTTT

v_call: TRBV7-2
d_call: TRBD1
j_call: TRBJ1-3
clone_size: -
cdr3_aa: CASSYPTGVGNTIYF
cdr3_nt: TGTGCCAGCAGCTATCCGACAGGGGTTGGAAACACCATATATTTT

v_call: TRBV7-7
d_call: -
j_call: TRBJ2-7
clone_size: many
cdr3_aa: CASSPGGSEQYF
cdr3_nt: TGTGCCAGCAGCCCGGGGGGCTCCGAGCAGTACTTC

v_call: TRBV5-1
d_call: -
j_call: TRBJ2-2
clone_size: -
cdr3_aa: CASSFVRVDTGELFF
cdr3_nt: TGCGCCAGCAGCTTCGTGAGGGTAGACACCGGGGAGCTGTTTTTT

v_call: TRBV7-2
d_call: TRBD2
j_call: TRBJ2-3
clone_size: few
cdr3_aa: CASSLRLAGTTDTQYF
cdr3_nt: TGTGCCAGCAGCTTACGGCTAGCGGGAACCACAGATACGCAGTATTTT

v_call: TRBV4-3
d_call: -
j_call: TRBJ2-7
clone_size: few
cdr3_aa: CASSQEGDYEQYF
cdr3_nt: TGCGCCAGCAGCCAAGAGGGGGACTACGAGCAGTACTTC

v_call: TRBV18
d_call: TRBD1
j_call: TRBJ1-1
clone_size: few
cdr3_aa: CASSPRQGYPEAFF
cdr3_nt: TGTGCCAGCTCACCCCGACAGGGGTACCCTGAAGCTTTCTTT

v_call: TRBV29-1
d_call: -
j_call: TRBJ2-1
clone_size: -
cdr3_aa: CSAVVGVYNEQFF
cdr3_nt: TGCAGCGCTGTCGTTGGGGTCTACAATGAGCAGTTCTTC

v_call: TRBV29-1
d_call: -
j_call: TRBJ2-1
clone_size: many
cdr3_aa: CSVDFKSSYNEQFF
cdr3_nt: TGCAGCGTTGACTTCAAAAGCTCCTACAATGAGCAGTTCTTC

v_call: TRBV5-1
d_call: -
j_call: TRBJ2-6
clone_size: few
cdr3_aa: CASSLVPSRAAGANVLTF
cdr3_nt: TGCGCCAGCAGCTTGGTACCCTCAAGGGCCGCCGGGGCCAACGTCCTGACTTTC

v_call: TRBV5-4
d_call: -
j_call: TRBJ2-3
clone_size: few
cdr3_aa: CASRSGGNRWTDTQYF
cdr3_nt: TGTGCCAGCAGATCTGGGGGGAACAGGTGGACAGATACGCAGTATTTT

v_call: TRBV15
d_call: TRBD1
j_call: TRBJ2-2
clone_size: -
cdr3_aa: CATQIQTGTTGELFF
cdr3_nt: TGTGCCACTCAAATCCAGACAGGGACAACCGGGGAGCTGTTTTTT

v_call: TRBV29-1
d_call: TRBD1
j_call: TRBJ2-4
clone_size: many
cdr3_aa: CSVEPRDSRNIQYF
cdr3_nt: TGCAGCGTTGAACCCCGGGACAGTCGAAACATTCAGTACTTC

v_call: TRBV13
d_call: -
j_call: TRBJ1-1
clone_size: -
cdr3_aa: CASSLLAGNTEAFF
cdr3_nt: TGTGCCAGCAGCTTATTGGCAGGGAACACTGAAGCTTTCTTT

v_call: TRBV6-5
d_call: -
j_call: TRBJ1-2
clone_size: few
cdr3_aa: CASSYWEGTGGYTF
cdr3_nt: TGTGCCAGCAGTTACTGGGAGGGCACGGGCGGCTACACCTTC

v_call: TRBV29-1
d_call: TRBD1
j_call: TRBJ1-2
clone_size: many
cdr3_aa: CSVAQGDGYTF
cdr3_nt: TGCAGCGTTGCACAGGGGGACGGCTACACCTTC

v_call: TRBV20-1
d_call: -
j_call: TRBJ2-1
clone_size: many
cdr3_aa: CSAVTPRIYNEQFF
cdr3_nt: TGCAGTGCAGTGACACCTAGGATATACAATGAGCAGTTCTTC